These T cell receptor beta chains were read from a single sample in a study of T cells in Graves' hyperthyroidism and ophthalmopathy. TCRdb called the multiplex PCR reads again in MiXCR, with one record for every CDR3 protein. This table has roughly 500,000 distinct CDR3 sequences, about 15% appearing once. Input material: blood. The receptor source for this set is a woman under 40 with Graves' hyperthyroidism that later progressed to Graves' ophthalmopathy. The conserved cysteine and the conserved F or W are not part of the CDR3 here. Each record gives: V gene, clone size, J gene, CDR3 protein. Only some rows state a clone size, as once, few, many or a class for expanded clones.

TRBV3-1	many	TRBJ1-1	ASSPGQGAQDTEAF
TRBV10-3	many	TRBJ1-4	AISTGANEKLF
TRBV4-1	NA	TRBJ1-5	ASSQAGQGKQPQH
TRBV19	few	TRBJ2-1	ASSRSTSGSHEQF
TRBV19	many	TRBJ1-1	ASRGRAANTEAF
TRBV13	few	TRBJ2-3	ASSPLGSARTDTQY
TRBV11-3	many	TRBJ2-7	ASSVRAGVNYEQY
TRBV18	NA	TRBJ2-3	ASSPTAAREVQDTQY
TRBV24-1	many	TRBJ2-1	ATSDAGRDEQF
TRBV29-1	few	TRBJ1-2	SVAAGDYGYT
TRBV29-1	many	TRBJ1-1	SVEDLWAADTEAF
TRBV2	many	TRBJ2-7	ASSGDEQY
TRBV30	many	TRBJ1-2	AWKIDRGGYYGYT
TRBV27	many	TRBJ1-1	ASSLKTGNTEAF
TRBV5-5	many	TRBJ2-7	ASSSPANTYEQY
TRBV2	few	TRBJ1-2	ASREREGSIKGYT
TRBV2	many	TRBJ2-7	ASSEGLAGRSSYEQY
TRBV2	many	TRBJ2-1	ASSRTSGVNNEQF
TRBV7-3	many	TRBJ2-2	ASSLYPPLPGQGHTGELF
TRBV4-1	NA	TRBJ1-5	ASSQDGQGNQPQH
TRBV6-1	NA	TRBJ2-7	AGSGTGAYEQY
TRBV3-1	many	TRBJ2-1	ASGKQGADNEQF
TRBV30	many	TRBJ2-1	AWARDSQNEQF
TRBV19	few	TRBJ1-5	ASRSGAQPQH
TRBV12-3/TRBV12-4	many	TRBJ1-1	ASIHSGTTEAF
TRBV3-1	NA	TRBJ2-7	ASSQDLSGTYEQY
TRBV28	many	TRBJ1-3	ASSPPGPRDTIY
TRBV6-2/TRBV6-3	many	TRBJ1-2	ASRETGYGYT
TRBV28	few	TRBJ2-1	ASSLGRAVIYNEQF
TRBV4-3	few	TRBJ1-5	ASSQTSNQPQH
TRBV6-1	few	TRBJ1-3	ASSNNGLFVRNTIY
TRBV7-2	NA	TRBJ1-1	ASSQGHTEAF
TRBV7-2	NA	TRBJ2-3	ASSLVGQPPTNTQY
TRBV28	many	TRBJ2-7	ASSLRDLTYEQY
TRBV9	many	TRBJ1-5	ASSPDGDRWPQH
TRBV6-1	few	TRBJ2-5	ASRPSAGETQY
TRBV7-6	few	TRBJ2-3	ASSLGPLKDTQY
TRBV11-3	few	TRBJ1-1	ASSLNTRGPEAF
TRBV10-3	many	TRBJ2-5	AISESAIAGIETQY
TRBV7-9	NA	TRBJ2-3	ASSPRPATSTDTQY
TRBV7-2	many	TRBJ1-4	ASSRGTLVVEPEKLF
TRBV20-1	few	TRBJ2-6	SARSGVDGGAHSGANVLT
TRBV6-1	NA	TRBJ2-2	ASSRRTSGISGELF
TRBV6-2/TRBV6-3	NA	TRBJ2-6	ASSYSWVWANVLT
TRBV3-1	NA	TRBJ1-1	ASSQEGGGDAF